What follows are 22 T cell receptor beta chains derived from one specimen sequenced in a study of blood T cell repertoires in COVID-19. TCRdb's copy holds only in-frame clones and misses some; the assay was immunoSEQ multiplex PCR. In the table there are 200,000 to 300,000 clones, roughly 80% of which are singletons. Sequencing used peripheral blood. The receptors stem from a man older than 75 with acute or convalescent COVID-19.

The chain is built from TRBV5-4 and TRBJ2-3; TRBD1 agrees at 8 bases. The germline V gene encodes CDR1 SGHNT and CDR2 YYREEE (reference sequence). The CDR3 loop spans 14 amino acids. V lost 4 bases to trimming and J lost 3 bases; unmatched junction nucleotides: 4. The CDR3 region has the DNA TGTGCCAGCAGCCGGACAGGGAGGACAGATACGCAGTATTTT. Translation: CASSRTGRTDTQYF.

The DNA for the CDR3 is TGTGCCAGCAGCCCCTCAGACAGGGGGGCCACAGATACGCAGTATTTT. Translated, it gives CASSPSDRGATDTQYF. The V gene is TRBV13, the J gene TRBJ2-3; 9 nucleotides line up with TRBD1. V was clipped by 5 bases and J by 2 bases; unmatched bases: 8. Germline V gene sequence: CDR1 PRHDT, CDR2 FYEKMQ (reference sequence). There are 16 residues in the CDR3. The full variable domain, rest sourced from reference TRBV13 and TRBJ2-3, is AAGVIQSPRHLIKEKRETATLKCYPIPRHDTVYWYQQGPGQDPQFLISFYEKMQSDKGSIPDRFSAQQFSDYHSELNMSSLELGDSALYFCASSPSDRGATDTQYFGPGTRLTVL.

This clone was found a few times. Other DNA sequences in this sample translate to the same CDR3. This chain connects TRBV10-3 to TRBJ1-3, with D possibly being TRBD1 (5 bases). Trimming pared 4 bases from V and 0 bases from J, leaving 7 bases between. Germline values: CDR1 ENHRY, CDR2 SYGVKD. CDR3 length: 14 amino acids. The CDR3 loop is CAISGQYSGNTIYF. DNA of the CDR3: TGTGCCATCAGTGGACAGTACTCTGGAAACACCATATATTTT.

V gene TRBV18 combines with J gene TRBJ2-3; D is possibly TRBD1 (6 bases). Germline V gives CDR1 KGHSH, CDR2 LQKENI. There are 15 residues in the CDR3. V was cut by 3 bases and J by 1 base, with 11 bases left in between. In DNA form, the CDR3 reads TGTGCCAGCTCACCTCCGAGACAGGGCACAGATACGCAGTATTTT. Its translation is CASSPPRQGTDTQYF.

The CDR3 loop is CASTRWDIRSTDTQYF. In DNA, the CDR3 is TGTGCCAGCACCCGATGGGACATAAGGTCCACAGATACGCAGTATTTT. This chain links TRBV2 with TRBJ2-3; TRBD1 might be the D (6 bases). Germline CDR1 and CDR2: SNHLY and FYNNEI. The CDR3 totals 16 residues. Trimming took 7 bases from V and 2 from J, leaving 19 bases between them.

This chain uses TRBV28 with TRBJ1-1, with D hard to call. This CDR3 is built from 14 residues. Germline V gene lookup returns CDR1 MDHEN and CDR2 SYDVKM. V gave up 7 bases and J gave up 0 bases, with 12 bases separating them. The CDR3 loop reads CASTPGGMNTEAFF. CDR3 sequence (DNA): TGTGCCAGCACTCCTGGCGGGATGAACACTGAAGCTTTCTTT.

This sequence joins TRBV24-1 and TRBJ2-3, with no clear D. The germline CDR1 and CDR2 sequences are KGHDR and SFDVKD. The CDR3 has 13 residues. Trimming pared 9 bases from V and 2 bases from J, leaving 11 bases between. The CDR3 protein is CATAAENTDTQYF. In nucleotides, the CDR3 is TGTGCCACCGCGGCAGAGAACACAGATACGCAGTATTTT.

The table lists this clone with a count of one. The gene calls are TRBV18 and TRBJ1-6; no clear D. Germline CDR1 and CDR2: KGHSH and LQKENI. V lost 0 bases, J lost 7 bases, and 13 bases lay in between. This CDR3 has 16 residues. The CDR3 loop reads CASSPPNQHLNSPLHF. CDR3 DNA sequence: TGTGCCAGCTCACCACCGAACCAACATTTGAATTCACCCCTCCACTTT.

The chain combines TRBV6-5 with TRBJ1-2, with D possibly matching TRBD1 (5 bases). CDR3 length equals 15 residues. Trimming took 8 bases from V and 2 from J, leaving 18 bases between them. Germline V gene data show CDR1 as MNHEY and CDR2 as SVGAGI. The CDR3 spells CASESKMAGNYGYTF. CDR3 DNA: TGTGCCAGCGAATCCAAGATGGCAGGGAACTATGGCTACACCTTC.

This chain connects TRBV28 to TRBJ2-3; TRBD1 agrees at 9 bases. CDR1 MDHEN and CDR2 SYDVKM come from the germline V gene. After removal of 4 bases from V and 8 bases from J, the junction contained 13 bases not matched to a gene. CDR3 size: 16 residues. CDR3 sequence reads: CASSSSGTGIGSTQYF. DNA for the CDR3: TGTGCCAGCAGTTCGTCCGGGACAGGGATTGGTAGTACGCAGTATTTT.

The J gene is TRBJ1-6, the V gene TRBV18; the match to TRBD1 covers 8 bases. The V segment lost 4 bases and the J segment 10 bases; nucleotides outside the gene matches: 6. The CDR3 covers 14 residues. The germline CDR1 and CDR2 sequences are KGHSH and LQKENI. CDR3 loop: CASSRTGKESPLHF. CDR3 coding DNA: TGTGCCAGCTCACGGACAGGGAAAGAGTCACCCCTCCACTTT. Based on the CDR3 plus reference TRBV18 and TRBJ1-6, the full variable domain is NAGVMQNPRHLVRRRGQEARLRCSPMKGHSHVYWYRQLPEEGLKFMVYLQKENIIDESGMPKERFSAEFPKEGPSILRIQQVVRGDSAAYFCASSRTGKESPLHFGNGTRLTVT.

The V gene is TRBV6-5, the J gene TRBJ2-7; D remains ambiguous. V was cut by 6 bases and J by 0 bases, with 15 bases left in between. CDR1 and CDR2 from the germline V gene are MNHEY and SVGAGI. The CDR3 length is 15 residues. The CDR3 spells CASRADTRASYEQYF. For the CDR3, the DNA is TGTGCCAGCAGGGCTGACACCCGAGCCTCCTACGAGCAGTACTTC.

The CDR3 DNA reads TGTGCCAGCAGCTTAACGACAGGGGTGGCTAATTCACCCCTCCACTTT. As protein: CASSLTTGVANSPLHF. The gene calls are TRBV11-2 and TRBJ1-6, with 8 bases fitting TRBD1. The CDR3 consists of 16 residues. The trim removed 2 bases at V and 6 bases at J, leaving 6 bases unmatched. Germline V gene data show CDR1 as SGHAT and CDR2 as FQNNGV.

This chain uses TRBV2 with TRBJ2-1; 8 nucleotides agree with TRBD1. Germline V CDR1 and CDR2: SNHLY, FYNNEI. This CDR3 is 14 amino acids long. V dropped 6 bases and J dropped 9; count of bases not matched to a gene: 10. In nucleotides, the CDR3 is TGTGCCAGCAGGGGGACGACAGGGGCGGGTGAGCAGTTCTTC. Its translation: CASRGTTGAGEQFF.

This clone was counted a single time. The V gene is TRBV24-1, the J gene TRBJ2-5; TRBD1 is a possible D gene (5 bases). Germline CDR1 is KGHDR and CDR2 is SFDVKD. This CDR3 region has 15 residues. Trimming left V 3 bases short and J 1 base short, with 11 bases between. CDR3 nucleotide sequence: TGTGCCACCAGTGATCCGACAGCTATCCAAGAGACCCAGTACTTC. It translates to CATSDPTAIQETQYF.

This chain connects TRBV15 to TRBJ1-1; D gene unclear. The CDR3 is made up of 15 amino acids. Germline CDR1 LNHNV, CDR2 YYDKDF (reference sequence). Trimming stripped 0 bases from V and 6 bases from J, with 14 bases between. CDR3 nucleotides: TGTGCCACCAGCAGAGATCGCGGGGTAAGAGCTGAAGCTTTCTTT. Translated, it gives CATSRDRGVRAEAFF.

V usage is TRBV5-1 and J usage is TRBJ1-6; 10 bases are shared with TRBD1. The CDR3 has 14 residues. Trimming cost V 7 bases and J 9 bases; bases outside gene matches: 7. Germline V gene lookup returns CDR1 SGHRS and CDR2 YFSETQ. CDR3 sequence (DNA): TGCGCCAGCCGTCCGGGACAGGGGCCTTCACCCCTCCACTTT. This translates into CASRPGQGPSPLHF.

The chain couples TRBV6-2 or TRBV6-3 to TRBJ1-4; TRBD1 matches at 7 bases. V lost 2 bases, J lost 13 bases, and 4 bases stayed unmatched. CDR1 and CDR2 from the germline V gene are MNHEY and SVGEGT. This CDR3 is built from 12 residues. In nucleotides, the CDR3 is TGTGCCAGCAGTTACCGGACAGGACGACTGTTTTTT. This encodes CASSYRTGRLFF.

The genes are TRBV4-1 and TRBJ1-3, with D possibly TRBD1 on 5 matching bases. The CDR3 has 16 residues. Per germline, CDR1 MGHRA and CDR2 YSYEKL. V lost 4 bases and J 0 bases, leaving 13 bases between the germline ends. Here the CDR3 DNA reads TGCGCCAGCAGCCGGGCGGGACGGGGCTCTGGAAACACCATATATTTT. Translation: CASSRAGRGSGNTIYF.

V and J are TRBV10-3 and TRBJ1-1; D uncertain. V lost 2 bases to trimming and J lost 7 bases, with 11 bases between them. CDR3 size: 13 residues. CDR1 and CDR2 from the germline V gene are ENHRY and SYGVKD. CDR3 region: CAISETLEDEAFF. The CDR3 coding sequence is TGTGCCATCAGTGAGACATTAGAGGATGAAGCTTTCTTT.

The rearrangement uses TRBV7-3 and TRBJ1-1; no clear D gene. The V end lost 0 bases, the J end lost 3 bases, and 8 bases lay between the germline ends. The CDR3 has 14 residues. Per germline, CDR1 SGHTA and CDR2 FQGTGA. CDR3 nucleotide sequence: TGTGCCAGCAGCTTAACCGCAAGCGACACTGAAGCTTTCTTT. Translated: CASSLTASDTEAFF.

The chain employs TRBV11-2 and TRBJ2-1, with 8 bases that match TRBD2. Germline trimming cut 0 bases from V and 7 bases from J; bases unmatched to any gene: 8. Germline loops: CDR1 SGHAT, CDR2 FQNNGV. This CDR3 spans 16 amino acids. The CDR3 nucleotides are TGTGCCAGCAGCTTAGATCACGGGAGGGCCTGGAATGAGCAGTTCTTC. Protein sequence: CASSLDHGRAWNEQFF.